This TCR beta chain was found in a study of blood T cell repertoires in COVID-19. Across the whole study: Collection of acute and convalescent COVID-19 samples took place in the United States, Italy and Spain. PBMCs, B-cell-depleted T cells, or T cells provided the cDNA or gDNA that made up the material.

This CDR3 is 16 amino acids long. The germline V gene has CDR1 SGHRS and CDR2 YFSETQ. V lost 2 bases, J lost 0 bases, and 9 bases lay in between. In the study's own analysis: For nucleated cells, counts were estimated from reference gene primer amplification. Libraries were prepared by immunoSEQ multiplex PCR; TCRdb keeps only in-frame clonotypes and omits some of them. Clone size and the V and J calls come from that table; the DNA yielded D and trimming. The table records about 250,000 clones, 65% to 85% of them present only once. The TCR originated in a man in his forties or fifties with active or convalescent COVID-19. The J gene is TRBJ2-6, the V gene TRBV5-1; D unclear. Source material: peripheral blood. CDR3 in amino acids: CASSLDSFSGANVLTF. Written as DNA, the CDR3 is TGCGCCAGCAGCTTAGACTCGTTCTCTGGGGCCAACGTCCTGACTTTC.